This T cell receptor beta chain was captured in a study of blood T cell repertoires in COVID-19. This clone was seen more than once but under ten times. Measured with immunoSEQ multiplex PCR; TCRdb has only the in-frame clones, and not every one. Of 150,000 to 250,000 clones listed, around 94% were seen once; the top ten hold about 0.8%. Specimen: peripheral blood. The receptor was derived from a man aged 25-40 years with COVID-19, enrolled during active disease.

CDR3: CASSQGRGLDTQYF. DNA of the CDR3: TGCGCCAGCAGCCAAGGACGGGGTTTGGATACGCAGTATTTT. The chain recombines TRBV4-1 with TRBJ2-3, with a weak D call TRBD2 (5 bases). Per the germline V gene, CDR1 is MGHRA and CDR2 is YSYEKL. V shed 1 base and J shed 6 bases, with 11 bases lying between them. This CDR3 is 14 amino acids long.